These 30 T cell receptor beta chains share one sample of origin, sequenced in a study of T-cell reconstitution after alpha-beta-depleted transplantation in children (dated by TCRdb to between 2015 and 2016). The intended sense of this specimen's time point label: day 60 (about 2 months) after transplantation. This sample's treatment or condition label indicates: allogeneic hematopoietic cell transplantation with graft depleted of TCRalphabeta T cells and CD19 B cells. Libraries were made using PCR. Sequencing took place on an Illumina HiSeq 2500. Molecular barcoding was employed in the preparation of TCR libraries, with unique molecular identifiers being used to normalize TCRbeta repertoire quantification. TCRdb itself trimmed the public reads at Q25 with fastp, ran MiXCR and retained productive beta chains. Under each unique CDR3 protein, matching rows form one entry showing the most common genes and DNA. This sample has over 45,000 distinct CDR3 sequences in its table, and more than 5% of those were observed once. The top ten clonotypes cover around 30% of the sample.

Sequencing was performed on PBMCs, mostly from graft donor cells, taken 60 days after TCRalphabeta/CD19-depleted stem cell transplant. All receptors derive from a female patient aged 2 to 10 who had a stem cell transplant for aplastic anemia, so the T cells may come from the graft donor.

This clonotype was recorded many times. This chain links TRBV6-2 or TRBV6-3 with TRBJ2-7; possibly TRBD1 for D (6 bases). Trimming took 2 bases from V and 4 from J, leaving 18 bases between them. This CDR3 contains 16 residues. Germline V gene sequence: CDR1 MNHEY, CDR2 SVGEGT. CDR3: CASSYPWAGVGYEQYF. CDR3 sequence (DNA): TGTGCCAGCAGTTACCCGTGGGCAGGGGTTGGTTACGAGCAGTACTTC.

This clonotype was observed at least ten times. The V and J genes are TRBV5-1 and TRBJ2-1; D might be TRBD2 (7 bases). This CDR3 spans 15 amino acids. CDR1 is SGHRS and CDR2 is YFSETQ in the germline V gene. With 1 base removed from V and 5 bases from J, the gap between germline ends came to 13 bases. The DNA of the CDR3 is TGCGCCAGCAGCTTGTCGGGGGGCGCGGACAATGAGCAGTTCTTC. Amino acids: CASSLSGGADNEQFF. The variable domain in full, completed from reference TRBV5-1 and TRBJ2-1, reads KAGVTQTPRYLIKTRGQQVTLSCSPISGHRSVSWYQQTPGQGLQFLFEYFSETQRNKGNFPGRFSGRQFSNSRSEMNVSTLELGDSALYLCASSLSGGADNEQFFGPGTRLTVL.

This clonotype was seen at least ten times. V and J are TRBV12-3 or TRBV12-4 and TRBJ2-7; D ambiguous. The V gene lost 5 bases and the J gene lost 2 bases, with 4 bases spanning the gap. The CDR3 is 11 amino acids. The CDR3 spells CASSGPYEQYF. For the CDR3, the DNA is TGTGCCAGCAGTGGGCCCTACGAGCAGTACTTC.

This clonotype was found many times. The V call is TRBV5-1, the J call TRBJ2-7; 9 bases are shared with TRBD2. The length of the CDR3 is 14 residues. The germline gives CDR1 SGHRS, CDR2 YFSETQ. V trimming: 0 bases; J trimming: 7 bases; junction bases outside the gene matches: 5. The CDR3 nucleotides are TGCGCCAGCAGCTTGGGACTAGCGGACCTGGAGCAGTACTTC. It specifies CASSLGLADLEQYF.

This clonotype has at least ten counts. V gene TRBV20-1 combines with J gene TRBJ2-1; 11 bases are a match to TRBD1. The CDR3 sequence is 15 residues long. From germline, CDR1 is DFQATT and CDR2 SNEGSKA (reference sequence). V lost 3 bases, J lost 4 bases, and 5 bases stayed unmatched. The CDR3 nucleotides read TGCAGTGCTAGTGGGGGGACAGGGGGTTACAATGAGCAGTTCTTC. Translating it yields CSASGGTGGYNEQFF.

V usage is TRBV5-1 and J usage is TRBJ2-5; TRBD1 or TRBD2 may be the D gene (5 bases each). Germline V lookup: CDR1 SGHRS, CDR2 YFSETQ. The CDR3 runs 15 residues. Between the trimmed V and J ends, which lost 4 bases and 7 bases, there was a span of 20 bases. The CDR3 sequence is CASSAQNQGVGTQYF. CDR3 coding DNA: TGCGCCAGCAGCGCCCAGAACCAGGGAGTTGGGACCCAGTACTTC.

The table lists this clonotype with many counts. The chain carries TRBV28 and TRBJ1-1; 11 bases match TRBD1. Trimming cost V 3 bases and J 7 bases; bases outside gene matches: 7. The CDR3 spans 15 residues. Germline CDR1 MDHEN, CDR2 SYDVKM. The CDR3 DNA is TGTGCCAGCAGTTTCTACGGGACAGGGGGTGGTGAAGCTTTCTTT. Its protein is CASSFYGTGGGEAFF.

This clonotype was detected a few times. The CDR3 nucleotides read TGCGCCAGCAGCTCACAGGGGCTGAACACTGAAGCTTTCTTT. Protein product: CASSSQGLNTEAFF. The chain couples TRBV5-1 to TRBJ1-1; TRBD1 agrees at 7 bases. The V and J ends lost 3 bases and 0 bases, in that order; junction bases with no gene match: 2. There are 14 residues in the CDR3. CDR1 SGHRS and CDR2 YFSETQ come from the germline V gene. Full variable domain (outside the CDR3, taken from reference TRBV5-1 and TRBJ1-1): KAGVTQTPRYLIKTRGQQVTLSCSPISGHRSVSWYQQTPGQGLQFLFEYFSETQRNKGNFPGRFSGRQFSNSRSEMNVSTLELGDSALYLCASSSQGLNTEAFFGQGTRLTVV.

About this clonotype: With a much larger clone just one base away, this may be a read error. The rearrangement uses TRBV4-2 and TRBJ2-5; tentatively, D is TRBD2 (5 bases). CDR1 is LGHNA, CDR2 YNFKEQ, per germline. This CDR3 region has 15 residues. CDR3 amino acids: CASGQDSAGEETQYF. CDR3 nucleotides: TGTGCCAGCGGCCAAGATTCCGCGGGTGAAGAGACCCAGTACTTC.

In its sample, this clonotype was seen many times. V is TRBV21-1 and J is TRBJ2-6; whether TRBD1, the table's D call, matches the DNA was not checked. TRBV21-1 is an annotated pseudogene. The CDR3 has 19 residues. CDR3 DNA: TGTGCCAGCTCTTTAACCCCCATCGGTTGTAATTCTGGGGCCAACGTCCTGACTTTC. Its protein is CASSLTPIGCNSGANVLTF.

This clonotype was observed a handful of times. In DNA form, the CDR3 reads TGTGCCAGCAGTTACTCTATGGGGGGCAATCAGCCCCAGCATTTT. Its protein is CASSYSMGGNQPQHF. The chain is built from TRBV6-2 or TRBV6-3 and TRBJ1-5; D perhaps matches TRBD1 (5 bases). There are 15 residues in the CDR3. V lost 0 bases, J lost 2 bases, and 8 bases lay in between. Germline values: CDR1 MNHEY, CDR2 SVGEGT.

This clonotype was observed at least ten times. This rearrangement joins TRBV7-9 to TRBJ2-1; D ambiguous. Germline CDR1 reads SEHNR; CDR2 reads FQNEAQ (reference sequence). Deletions cut 5 bases from V and 1 base from J, with 15 bases between. The CDR3 is 16 residues long. CDR3 DNA: TGTGCCAGCAGCCCAACCGCGTGGGGTTCCTACAATGAGCAGTTCTTC. It translates to CASSPTAWGSYNEQFF.

This chain connects TRBV20-1 to TRBJ1-2, with 9 bases that match TRBD1. Trimming at V came to 3 bases and at J to 7 bases, leaving 6 bases not matched to a gene. The germline gives CDR1 DFQATT, CDR2 SNEGSKA (reference sequence). The CDR3 sequence is 13 residues long. The CDR3, as DNA: TGCAGTGCTAGCGGACAGGGGATGAGTGGCTACACCTTC. Translation: CSASGQGMSGYTF.

The J gene is TRBJ2-2, the V gene TRBV5-1, with 9 bases that match TRBD1. The CDR3 has 17 residues. Germline V lookup: CDR1 SGHRS, CDR2 YFSETQ. The junction had 8 bases not matched to a gene; V was cut back by 1 base and J by 4 bases. CDR3 residues: CASSLHGTGRGTGELFF. The CDR3 coding sequence is TGCGCCAGCAGCTTGCATGGGACAGGGAGGGGCACCGGGGAGCTGTTTTTT.

The rearrangement links TRBV6-1 to TRBJ2-1; D perhaps matches TRBD1 (6 bases). V was clipped by 0 bases and J by 0 bases, with 6 bases between them. This CDR3 contains 15 residues. Germline CDR1 and CDR2: MNHNS and SASEGT. The CDR3 region is CASSEAGGSYNEQFF. The CDR3 coding sequence is TGTGCCAGCAGTGAAGCAGGGGGCTCCTACAATGAGCAGTTCTTC.

The V and J genes are TRBV2 and TRBJ2-5; tentative D call: TRBD2 (5 bases). The V and J ends lost 11 bases and 1 base respectively, with 11 bases between them. The germline V gene has CDR1 SNHLY and CDR2 FYNNEI. This CDR3 has 12 amino acids. CDR3 sequence reads: CAGSRVQETQYF. Written as DNA, the CDR3 is TGTGCCGGGAGTCGGGTCCAAGAGACCCAGTACTTC.

This clonotype was seen only a few times. The J gene is TRBJ2-7, the V gene TRBV7-9; weak D call: TRBD1 (5 bases). Germline V lookup: CDR1 SEHNR, CDR2 FQNEAQ (reference sequence). The CDR3 extends over 14 amino acids. V lost 4 bases, J lost 3 bases, and 13 bases lay in between. CDR3 sequence (DNA): TGTGCCAGCAGCTCCCTAGGACACTACTACGAGCAGTACTTC. Residues: CASSSLGHYYEQYF. Looking up the rest from reference TRBV7-9 and TRBJ2-7 gives the full variable domain: DTGVSQNPRHKITKRGQNVTFRCDPISEHNRLYWYRQTLGQGPEFLTYFQNEAQLEKSRLLSDRFSAERPKGSFSTLEIQRTEQGDSAMYLCASSSLGHYYEQYFGPGTRLTVT.

Many counts were recorded for this clonotype. This chain connects TRBV20-1 to TRBJ2-5, with D tentatively TRBD2 (5 bases). Looked up from germline, CDR1 is DFQATT and CDR2 is SNEGSKA (reference sequence). Trimming cost V 3 bases and J 0 bases, with 8 bases left between them. The CDR3 is 13 amino acids. As DNA, the CDR3 is TGCAGTGCTAGGGACTCGTACCAAGAGACCCAGTACTTC. Residues: CSARDSYQETQYF.

This clonotype has a count of ten or more. The J gene is TRBJ2-5, the V gene TRBV4-3; 7 bases match TRBD1. Germline-derived CDR1 and CDR2 are LGHNA and YSLEER. The CDR3 has 16 amino acids. The V segment lost 0 bases and the J segment 5 bases; nucleotides outside the gene matches: 9. The CDR3 sequence is CASSQDRGQPAETQYF. CDR3 DNA sequence: TGCGCCAGCAGCCAAGATCGGGGACAGCCAGCGGAGACCCAGTACTTC.

This clonotype was seen many times. CDR3 loop: CSAREGLAPGTQYF. The CDR3 region has the DNA TGCAGTGCTAGAGAGGGACTAGCGCCCGGTACGCAGTATTTT. The V and J genes are TRBV20-1 and TRBJ2-3; TRBD2 agrees at 10 bases. V was clipped by 0 bases and J by 8 bases; unmatched bases: 5. Per germline, CDR1 DFQATT and CDR2 SNEGSKA (reference sequence). The CDR3 has 14 residues.

Ten or more counts support this clonotype. The chain recombines TRBV20-1 with TRBJ1-2; 7 bases are shared with TRBD1. Unmatched junction bases numbered 5, after V lost 3 bases and J lost 1 base. CDR3 length equals 14 residues. The germline V gene has CDR1 DFQATT and CDR2 SNEGSKA (reference sequence). In DNA, the CDR3 is TGCAGTGCTAGTTCGGGACAGAATAACTATGGCTACACCTTC. This codes for CSASSGQNNYGYTF.

This clonotype was seen at least ten times. The chain recombines TRBV7-2 with TRBJ2-1; D is perhaps TRBD1 (5 bases). Germline V CDR1 and CDR2: SGHTA, FQGNSA. The germline V and J ends were trimmed by 3 bases and 4 bases, with 10 bases remaining between them. The CDR3 loop spans 14 amino acids. The CDR3 reads CASSFSQGYNEQFF. CDR3 coding DNA: TGTGCCAGCAGCTTTTCGCAGGGTTACAATGAGCAGTTCTTC.

V usage is TRBV2 and J usage is TRBJ2-7; TRBD1 aligns across 8 bases. The CDR3 sequence is 15 residues long. V dropped 1 base and J dropped 6; count of bases not matched to a gene: 8. CDR1 and CDR2 (germline): SNHLY, FYNNEI. The CDR3 nucleotides are TGTGCCAGCAGTGAAGTCGGGACAGGTCGGCGCGAGCAGTACTTC. Amino acids: CASSEVGTGRREQYF.

This clonotype appeared many times. The rearrangement joins TRBV4-3 to TRBJ1-1, with no clear D. CDR3 length: 13 amino acids. Trimming stripped 3 bases from V and 4 bases from J, with 9 bases between. Germline-derived CDR1 and CDR2 are LGHNA and YSLEER. CDR3 sequence (DNA): TGCGCCAGCAGCCAGGTTAGGACCACTGAAGCTTTCTTT. Encoded protein: CASSQVRTTEAFF.

This clonotype has at least ten counts. This chain joins TRBV3-1 and TRBJ2-1; D possibly corresponds to TRBD1 (5 bases). With 0 bases removed from V and 3 bases from J, the gap between germline ends came to 9 bases. The germline V gene has CDR1 LGHDT and CDR2 YNNKEL (reference sequence). This CDR3 has 15 amino acids. CDR3 in amino acids: CASSQDAGFYNEQFF. As DNA, the CDR3 is TGTGCCAGCAGCCAAGATGCAGGGTTCTACAATGAGCAGTTCTTC.

This clonotype was found many times. V is TRBV7-8 and J is TRBJ2-5, with 10 bases matching TRBD1. Germline V gene sequence: CDR1 SGHVS, CDR2 FQNEAQ. There are 15 residues in the CDR3. V was pared by 3 bases and J by 4 bases, with 5 bases of the junction left unmatched. CDR3 sequence (DNA): TGTGCCAGCAGCTTTCCGACAGGGGGCCGAGAGACCCAGTACTTC. Its translation is CASSFPTGGRETQYF.

This clonotype occurred once. Possible read error: a much larger clone is one base away. The chain is built from TRBV20-1 and TRBJ2-1, with 8 nucleotides matching TRBD1. Germline CDR1 reads DFQATT; CDR2 reads SNEGSKA (reference sequence). The CDR3 has 15 amino acids. CDR3 nucleotide sequence: TGCAGTGCTAGAGCCTGGACAGGGAAGTCCAATGTGCAGTTCTTC. This codes for CSARAWTGKSNVQFF.

This clonotype has just a few counts. The genes are TRBV18 and TRBJ1-1, with TRBD1 as a possible D gene (5 bases). The CDR3 is 13 amino acids. Germline CDR1 reads KGHSH; CDR2 reads LQKENI. The V end lost 6 bases, the J end lost 1 base, and 9 bases lay between the germline ends. The DNA of the CDR3 is TGTGCCAGCTCTTTGGGGGAGAACACTGAAGCTTTCTTT. It is translated as CASSLGENTEAFF.

This clonotype was observed many times. The chain employs TRBV9 and TRBJ2-7; TRBD2 matches 12 bases. Germline V gene lookup returns CDR1 SGDLS and CDR2 YYNGEE. V shed 10 bases and J 5 bases; nucleotides not matched to a gene: 10. This CDR3 is 14 amino acids long. CDR3 protein: CAPEPSGGDHEQYF. Here the CDR3 DNA reads TGTGCCCCCGAACCTAGCGGGGGGGACCACGAGCAGTACTTC.

This clonotype was counted ten times or more. The rearrangement uses TRBV5-1 and TRBJ2-5, with unresolved D. The CDR3 is 15 residues long. In germline, CDR1 is SGHRS, CDR2 YFSETQ. V lost 2 bases and J 1 base, leaving 12 bases between the germline ends. CDR3: CASSFSTRVQETQYF. As DNA, the CDR3 is TGCGCCAGCAGCTTCTCAACCCGGGTCCAAGAGACCCAGTACTTC.